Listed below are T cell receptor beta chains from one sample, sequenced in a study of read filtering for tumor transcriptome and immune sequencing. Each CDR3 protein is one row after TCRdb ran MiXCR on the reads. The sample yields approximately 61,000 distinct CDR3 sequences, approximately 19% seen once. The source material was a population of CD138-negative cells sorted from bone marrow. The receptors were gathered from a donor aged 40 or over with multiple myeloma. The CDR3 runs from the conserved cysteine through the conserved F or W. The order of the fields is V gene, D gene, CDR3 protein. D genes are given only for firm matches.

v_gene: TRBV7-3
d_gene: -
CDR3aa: CASSLIVGYNEQFF

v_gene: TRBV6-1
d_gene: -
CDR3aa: CASRQGRGTDTQYF

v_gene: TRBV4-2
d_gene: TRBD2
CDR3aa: CASSRRTSGGQDNEQFF

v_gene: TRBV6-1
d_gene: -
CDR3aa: CASIRQGTETQYF

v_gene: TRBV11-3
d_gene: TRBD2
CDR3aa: CASSFTSGGLTGELFF

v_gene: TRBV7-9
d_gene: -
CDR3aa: CASSPVTGNYEQYF

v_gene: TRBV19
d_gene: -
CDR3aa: CASTPTSLIGQEALF

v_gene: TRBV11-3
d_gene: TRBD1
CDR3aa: CASILVTGSTDTQYF

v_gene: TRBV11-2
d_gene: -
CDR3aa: CASSWAPTDTQYF

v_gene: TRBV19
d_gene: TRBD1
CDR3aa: CASSRDRSYEQYF

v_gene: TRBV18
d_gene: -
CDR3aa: CASSPSTGVRETQYF

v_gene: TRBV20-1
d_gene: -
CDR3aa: CSSGGRLGNEQFF